The 28 T cell receptor beta chains given below trace back to one sample, sequenced in a study of cytomegalovirus exposure and HLA in healthy donors. A multiplex PCR was run with 60 Vbeta primers and 13 Jbeta primers. Only in-frame clones appear in the TCRdb table, and some are missing; sequencing was by immunoSEQ multiplex PCR. The table shows about 120,000 clones, with approximately 66% occurring only once. The material sequenced was PBMCs. These receptors all stem from a woman between 35 and 50 years old in good health and CMV-seropositive.

The chain recombines TRBV4-1 with TRBJ1-1; D is perhaps TRBD1 (5 bases). The CDR3 sequence is 13 residues long. V lost 6 bases and J 1 base, leaving 9 bases between the germline ends. The germline V gene has CDR1 MGHRA and CDR2 YSYEKL. The CDR3 spells CASRDTENTEAFF. The CDR3 coding sequence is TGCGCCAGCAGGGACACCGAGAACACTGAAGCTTTCTTT.

The chain's CDR3 is CASMGTVTYNEQFF. The CDR3 DNA reads TGCGCCAGCATGGGGACAGTTACCTACAATGAGCAGTTCTTC. This chain joins TRBV5-1 and TRBJ2-1, with 7 positions matching TRBD1. The germline V gene has CDR1 SGHRS and CDR2 YFSETQ. The CDR3 runs 14 residues. Unmatched junction bases numbered 5, after V lost 6 bases and J lost 2 bases.

This clone was detected a few times. This chain links TRBV19 with TRBJ2-2, with 8 bases aligning to TRBD2. In germline, CDR1 is LNHDA, CDR2 SQIVND (reference sequence). V shed 6 bases and J 0 bases; nucleotides not matched to a gene: 3. The length of the CDR3 is 15 residues. CDR3 nucleotides: TGTGCCAGTAGCCGAGCGGGAGCGAACACCGGGGAGCTGTTTTTT. This codes for CASSRAGANTGELFF.

The rearrangement joins TRBV5-4 to TRBJ1-1; 8 bases line up with TRBD1. Germline-derived CDR1 and CDR2 are SGHNT and YYREEE (reference sequence). V lost 4 bases and J lost 0; bases outside the gene matches: 5. The CDR3 has 15 amino acids. The CDR3: CASSLTGVLNTEAFF. The CDR3 nucleotides read TGTGCCAGCAGCCTGACAGGGGTTTTGAACACTGAAGCTTTCTTT.

V and J are TRBV9 and TRBJ2-7, with D possibly being TRBD1 (5 bases). Germline V gives CDR1 SGDLS, CDR2 YYNGEE. The CDR3 is 15 residues long. With 4 bases removed from V and 7 bases from J, the gap between germline ends came to 21 bases. This CDR3 is CASSRRGSPNREQYF. CDR3 DNA: TGTGCCAGCAGCCGAAGGGGATCTCCTAACCGGGAGCAGTACTTC.

The J gene is TRBJ1-4, the V gene TRBV5-6, with D tentatively TRBD1 (6 bases). The CDR3 totals 15 residues. Trimming took 6 bases from V and 3 from J, leaving 15 bases between them. Germline CDR1 SGHDT, CDR2 YYEEEE. The chain's CDR3 is CASTVLGTSNEKLFF. For the CDR3, the DNA is TGTGCCAGCACAGTGCTCGGGACATCTAATGAAAAACTGTTTTTT.

The chain employs TRBV2 and TRBJ2-3, with 9 bases lining up with TRBD1. CDR1 is SNHLY, CDR2 FYNNEI, per germline. This CDR3 has 17 amino acids. The trim removed 6 bases at V and 0 bases at J, leaving 10 bases unmatched. CDR3 loop: CASSAGTGNPSTDTQYF. In nucleotides, the CDR3 is TGTGCCAGCAGCGCCGGGACAGGGAATCCCAGCACAGATACGCAGTATTTT.

The chain joins TRBV27 to TRBJ1-2, with D maybe TRBD1 (6 bases). The V and J ends lost 5 bases and 7 bases respectively, with 8 bases between them. The CDR3 has 11 amino acids. In germline, CDR1 is MNHEY, CDR2 SMNVEV (reference sequence). The CDR3 bases are TGTGCCAGCAGTGGACAGTTTGGCTACACCTTC. This encodes CASSGQFGYTF.

Note on this clone: The same CDR3 also results from other DNA sequences found in this sample. The chain recombines TRBV6-6 with TRBJ1-5; 7 bases fit TRBD1. The junction had 7 bases not matched to a gene; V was cut back by 2 bases and J by 6 bases. The germline V gene has CDR1 MNHNY and CDR2 SVGAGI (reference sequence). CDR3 size: 15 residues. The CDR3 DNA reads TGTGCCAGCAGTTACCGGACAGGAGGCGGTCAGCCCCAGCATTTT. Protein sequence: CASSYRTGGGQPQHF.

This chain connects TRBV6-5 to TRBJ2-1; possible D gene TRBD2, 5 bases. Germline-derived CDR1 and CDR2 are MNHEY and SVGAGI. The CDR3 is made up of 15 amino acids. V lost 6 bases, J lost 0 bases, and 12 bases lay in between. CDR3 sequence reads: CASRLEQSSYNEQFF. The CDR3 region has the DNA TGTGCCAGCAGACTAGAACAGTCCTCCTACAATGAGCAGTTCTTC.

The chain combines TRBV29-1 with TRBJ1-2, with TRBD1 matching over 9 bases. Losses at the gene ends were 6 bases for V and 8 bases for J; bases not matched to a gene: 7. Looked up from germline, CDR1 is SQVTM and CDR2 is ANQGSEA. The CDR3 length is 12 residues. CDR3 in amino acids: CSVVQGARGYTF. CDR3 DNA sequence: TGCAGCGTAGTACAGGGGGCGCGGGGCTACACCTTC.

In its sample, this clone was seen a few times. V is TRBV29-1 and J is TRBJ1-3; D may be TRBD1 (6 bases). The V gene lost 7 bases and the J gene lost 0 bases, with 10 bases spanning the gap. Germline values: CDR1 SQVTM, CDR2 ANQGSEA. There are 13 residues in the CDR3. CDR3 loop: CSARTASGNTIYF. The CDR3 region has the DNA TGCAGCGCCCGGACAGCCTCTGGAAACACCATATATTTT.

The V and J genes are TRBV10-3 and TRBJ2-7, with TRBD2 identical over 7 bases. Trimming at V came to 10 bases and at J to 3 bases, leaving 12 bases not matched to a gene. Germline CDR1 ENHRY, CDR2 SYGVKD. The CDR3 is 14 residues long. The CDR3 DNA reads as TGTGCCACGGGTGGGGGGGGTAGTTACTACGAGCAGTACTTC. Translating it yields CATGGGGSYYEQYF.

The chain is built from TRBV11-2 and TRBJ2-3; 8 nucleotides align to TRBD1. V lost 5 bases, J lost 4 bases, and 8 bases stayed unmatched. Germline-derived CDR1 and CDR2 are SGHAT and FQNNGV. This CDR3 has 15 amino acids. CDR3 in DNA: TGTGCCAGCAGCCTCGGGACAGGATATTCAGATACGCAGTATTTT. It codes for CASSLGTGYSDTQYF. The full variable domain, with the rest looked up from reference TRBV11-2 and TRBJ2-3, is EAGVAQSPRYKIIEKRQSVAFWCNPISGHATLYWYQQILGQGPKLLIQFQNNGVVDDSQLPKDRFSAERLKGVDSTLKIQPAKLEDSAVYLCASSLGTGYSDTQYFGPGTRLTVL.

This clone was seen a handful of times. The chain is built from TRBV7-2 and TRBJ2-7; possibly TRBD2 for D (6 bases). From germline, CDR1 is SGHTA and CDR2 FQGNSA. V lost 8 bases and J 0 bases, leaving 20 bases between the germline ends. This CDR3 is built from 16 residues. CDR3 nucleotides: TGTGCCAGCCGGAGCTCTGGGAGGCTGAGCTCCTACGAGCAGTACTTC. It yields the protein CASRSSGRLSSYEQYF.

The V gene is TRBV5-4, the J gene TRBJ1-1; 9 nucleotides line up with TRBD1. Germline V gene sequence: CDR1 SGHNT, CDR2 YYREEE (reference sequence). The V and J ends lost 5 bases and 4 bases, in that order; junction bases with no gene match: 15. This CDR3 contains 17 residues. The CDR3 DNA sequence: TGTGCCAGCAGATCCGGGACAGGGTACGGTCTGGTCACTGAAGCTTTCTTT. Residues: CASRSGTGYGLVTEAFF. Based on the CDR3 plus reference TRBV5-4 and TRBJ1-1, the full variable domain is ETGVTQSPTHLIKTRGQQVTLRCSSQSGHNTVSWYQQALGQGPQFIFQYYREEENGRGNFPPRFSGLQFPNYSSELNVNALELDDSALYLCASRSGTGYGLVTEAFFGQGTRLTVV.

The genes are TRBV6-1 and TRBJ2-3, with TRBD2 matching over 13 bases. In germline, CDR1 is MNHNS, CDR2 SASEGT. The junction had 4 bases not matched to a gene; V was cut back by 5 bases and J by 5 bases. The CDR3 consists of 15 residues. The CDR3 region has the DNA TGTGCCAGCAGTTTAGGACTAGCGGGAGTAGATACGCAGTATTTT. It translates to CASSLGLAGVDTQYF.

This clone was seen once. V and J are TRBV2 and TRBJ2-6, with unresolved D. The CDR3 consists of 16 residues. V shed 6 bases and J shed 4 bases, with 16 bases lying between them. Germline CDR1 and CDR2: SNHLY and FYNNEI. CDR3 protein: CASRYITVTGANVLTF. The CDR3 nucleotides are TGTGCCAGCAGGTACATCACAGTTACCGGGGCCAACGTCCTGACTTTC.

This chain connects TRBV5-8 to TRBJ2-3; 10 bases fit TRBD1. The germline V gene has CDR1 SGHTS and CDR2 YDEGEE. This CDR3 spans 16 amino acids. V lost 3 bases to trimming and J lost 4 bases; unmatched junction nucleotides: 8. The CDR3 DNA reads TGTGCCAGCAGCTACGACAGGGGGCCAGGGGCAGATACGCAGTATTTT. It codes for CASSYDRGPGADTQYF.

This rearrangement joins TRBV19 to TRBJ1-6; D remains ambiguous. V was trimmed by 3 bases and J by 9 bases, leaving 12 bases between them. The CDR3 totals 14 residues. Germline loops: CDR1 LNHDA, CDR2 SQIVND (reference sequence). CDR3: CASSITETPSPLHF. Here the CDR3 DNA reads TGTGCCAGTAGTATCACGGAGACTCCTTCACCCCTCCACTTT.

The chain couples TRBV7-2 to TRBJ2-7; D gene ambiguous. The V gene's germline CDR1 is SGHTA and CDR2 FQGNSA. Trimming took off 4 bases at V and 0 bases at J, with 7 bases between the two ends. CDR3 length: 13 residues. CDR3 loop: CASSSSLSYEQYF. In DNA, the CDR3 is TGTGCCAGCAGCTCCTCCCTCTCCTACGAGCAGTACTTC.

This clone was counted once. The identical CDR3 is also encoded by other nucleotide sequences in the sample. The genes are TRBV7-9 and TRBJ1-1; 8 nucleotides agree with TRBD1. V lost 1 base to trimming and J lost 3 bases; unmatched junction nucleotides: 1. The CDR3 is made up of 14 amino acids. The germline V gene has CDR1 SEHNR and CDR2 FQNEAQ (reference sequence). CDR3 bases: TGTGCCAGCAGCTTAGGACAGGGGCACACTGAAGCTTTCTTT. Protein: CASSLGQGHTEAFF.

Worth noting for this clone: This sample includes further DNA sequences coding for the same CDR3. The chain recombines TRBV19 with TRBJ1-1, with D hard to call. CDR3 length: 13 amino acids. Per germline, CDR1 LNHDA and CDR2 SQIVND (reference sequence). Trimming removed 5 bases at V and 0 bases at J, with 7 bases between. This chain's CDR3 is CASSPGLNTEAFF. In DNA form, the CDR3 reads TGTGCCAGTAGTCCCGGTCTGAACACTGAAGCTTTCTTT.

This clone was detected a few times. The rearrangement links TRBV2 to TRBJ2-6; D remains unclear. The V end was cut by 8 bases, the J end by 1 base, with 12 bases between. Germline CDR1 and CDR2: SNHLY and FYNNEI. The CDR3 has 15 amino acids. CDR3 nucleotides: TGTGCCAGCGATGGAGATCGATCTGGGGCCAACGTCCTGACTTTC. It yields the protein CASDGDRSGANVLTF.

In the case of this clone: An end of the junction differs from the germline gene, which may be a read error. The CDR3 sequence: CASSFPGQLMNTEAFF. CDR3 nucleotide sequence: TGTGCTAGCAGCTTCCCGGGACAGTTAATGAACACTGAAGCTTTCTTT. The chain uses TRBV7-7 and TRBJ1-1; the match to TRBD1 covers 7 bases. The CDR3 length is 16 residues. Germline V gene data show CDR1 as SSHAT and CDR2 as FNYEAQ (reference sequence).

The chain uses TRBV7-9 and TRBJ2-2; D is uncertain. Trimming cost V 1 base and J 6 bases, with 6 bases left between them. CDR1 is SEHNR and CDR2 is FQNEAQ in the germline V gene (reference sequence). This CDR3 comprises 13 residues. The CDR3 loop reads CASSLVGPGELFF. CDR3 nucleotides: TGTGCCAGCAGCTTAGTCGGTCCCGGGGAGCTGTTTTTT.

This clone was detected only a few times. This chain uses TRBV7-8 with TRBJ2-7, with TRBD2 identical over 8 bases. There are 16 residues in the CDR3. V lost 1 base and J lost 1; bases outside the gene matches: 6. Germline V gene data show CDR1 as SGHVS and CDR2 as FQNEAQ. In DNA form, the CDR3 reads TGTGCCAGCAGCTTAGGGACTAGCTTCTCATCCTACGAGCAGTACTTC. It encodes CASSLGTSFSSYEQYF.

This sequence joins TRBV7-2 and TRBJ2-3; TRBD1 matches at 8 bases. From germline, CDR1 is SGHTA and CDR2 FQGNSA. V was pared by 5 bases and J by 2 bases, with 12 bases of the junction left unmatched. This CDR3 contains 17 residues. CDR3 DNA sequence: TGTGCCAGCAGCCCCCGCCGCGACAGGGGAAACACAGATACGCAGTATTTT. It encodes CASSPRRDRGNTDTQYF.